The clone carrying this TCR beta chain appeared many times. Uncontrolled infection, other autoimmune disease, pregnancy or lactation led to exclusion. Diagnostic decisions used clinical symptoms, serum thyroxine and TRAb, thyroid ultrasound and orbital computed tomography. This entry belongs to a study of T cells in Graves' hyperthyroidism and ophthalmopathy. Overall study: It was at initial diagnosis, before any treatment, that peripheral blood was collected.

It was RNA transcripts that yielded the amplified TCR beta CDR3 regions. Initially, a first-round RT-PCR of the TCR CDR3 employed the HTBI primer set. TCRdb reprocessed the multiplex PCR reads with MiXCR, giving one entry per CDR3 protein. The data contain over 500,000 distinct CDR3 sequences, 15% to 20% of them seen just once; the ten biggest clones take up about 31%. V was clipped by 2 bases and J by 7 bases, with 11 bases between them. The germline gives CDR1 LGHNA, CDR2 YSLEER. This CDR3 has 13 residues. Material for sequencing was blood. This sequence joins TRBV4-3 and TRBJ1-1; TRBD1 is a possible D gene (5 bases). The receptor's source is a woman between 25 and 40 years old with Graves' ophthalmopathy. The DNA for the CDR3 is TGCGCCAGCAGCCAACGTGGACAAGATGAAGCTTTCTTT. The encoded protein is CASSQRGQDEAFF.